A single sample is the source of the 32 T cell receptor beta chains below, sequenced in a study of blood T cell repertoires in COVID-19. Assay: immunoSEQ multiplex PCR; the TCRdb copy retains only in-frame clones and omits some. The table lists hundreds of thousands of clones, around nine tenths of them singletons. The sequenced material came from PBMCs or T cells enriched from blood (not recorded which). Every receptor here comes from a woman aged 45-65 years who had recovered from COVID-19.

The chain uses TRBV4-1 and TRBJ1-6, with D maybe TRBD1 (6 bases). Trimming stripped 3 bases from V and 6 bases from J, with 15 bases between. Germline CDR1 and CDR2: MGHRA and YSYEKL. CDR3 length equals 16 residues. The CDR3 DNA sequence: TGCGCCAGCAGCCACACCTACAGGGAAGGTAATTCACCCCTCCACTTT. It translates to CASSHTYREGNSPLHF.

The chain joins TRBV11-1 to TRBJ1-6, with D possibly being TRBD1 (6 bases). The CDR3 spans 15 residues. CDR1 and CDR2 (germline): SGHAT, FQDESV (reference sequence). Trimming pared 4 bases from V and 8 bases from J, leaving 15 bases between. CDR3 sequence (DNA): TGTGCCAGCAGCTCAAATACAGGGAATTATTCACCCCTCCACTTT. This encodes CASSSNTGNYSPLHF.

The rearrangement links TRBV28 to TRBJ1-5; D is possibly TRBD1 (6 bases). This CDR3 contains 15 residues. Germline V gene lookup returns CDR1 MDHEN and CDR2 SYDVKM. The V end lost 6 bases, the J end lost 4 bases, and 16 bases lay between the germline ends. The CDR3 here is CASRIRGAGNQPQHF. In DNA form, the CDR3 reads TGTGCCAGCAGAATCCGGGGGGCTGGTAATCAGCCCCAGCATTTT.

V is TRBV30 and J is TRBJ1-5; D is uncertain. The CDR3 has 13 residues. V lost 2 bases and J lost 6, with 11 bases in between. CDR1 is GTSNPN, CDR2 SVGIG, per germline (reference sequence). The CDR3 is CAWSSGSGQPQHF. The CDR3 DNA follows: TGTGCCTGGAGTTCTGGGTCGGGTCAGCCCCAGCATTTT.

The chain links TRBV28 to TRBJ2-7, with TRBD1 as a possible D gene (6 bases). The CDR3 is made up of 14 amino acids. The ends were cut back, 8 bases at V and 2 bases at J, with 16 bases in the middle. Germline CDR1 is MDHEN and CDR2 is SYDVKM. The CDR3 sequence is CASGGWRQAYEQYF. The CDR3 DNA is TGTGCCAGCGGGGGCTGGAGACAGGCCTACGAGCAGTACTTC.

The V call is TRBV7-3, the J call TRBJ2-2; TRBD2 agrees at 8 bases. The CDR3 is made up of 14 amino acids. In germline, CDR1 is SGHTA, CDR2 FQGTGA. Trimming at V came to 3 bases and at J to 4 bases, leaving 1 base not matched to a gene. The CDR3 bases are TGTGCCAGCAGCTTTAGCGGGGTCACCGGGGAGCTGTTTTTT. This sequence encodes CASSFSGVTGELFF. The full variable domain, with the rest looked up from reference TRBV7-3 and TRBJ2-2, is GAGVSQTPSNKVTEKGKYVELRCDPISGHTALYWYRQSLGQGPEFLIYFQGTGAADDSGLPNDRFFAVRPEGSVSTLKIQRTERGDSAVYLCASSFSGVTGELFFGEGSRLTVL.

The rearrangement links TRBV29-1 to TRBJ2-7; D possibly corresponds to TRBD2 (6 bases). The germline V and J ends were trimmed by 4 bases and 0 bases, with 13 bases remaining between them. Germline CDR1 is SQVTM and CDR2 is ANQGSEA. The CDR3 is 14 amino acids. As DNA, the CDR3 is TGCAGCGTTGTGGAACAGCGGGTCTCCTACGAGCAGTACTTC. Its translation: CSVVEQRVSYEQYF.

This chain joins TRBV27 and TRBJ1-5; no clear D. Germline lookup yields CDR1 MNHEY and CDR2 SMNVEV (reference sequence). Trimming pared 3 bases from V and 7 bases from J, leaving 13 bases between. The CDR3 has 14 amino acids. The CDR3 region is CASSLAGSRQPQHF. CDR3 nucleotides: TGTGCCAGCAGTTTGGCGGGGTCCCGGCAGCCCCAGCATTTT.

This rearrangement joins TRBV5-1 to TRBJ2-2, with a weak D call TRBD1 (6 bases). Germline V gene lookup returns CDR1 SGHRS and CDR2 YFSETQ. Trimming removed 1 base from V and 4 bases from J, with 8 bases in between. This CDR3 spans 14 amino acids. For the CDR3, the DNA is TGCGCCAGCAGCTTGTTGGGGGCCACCGGGGAGCTGTTTTTT. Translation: CASSLLGATGELFF.

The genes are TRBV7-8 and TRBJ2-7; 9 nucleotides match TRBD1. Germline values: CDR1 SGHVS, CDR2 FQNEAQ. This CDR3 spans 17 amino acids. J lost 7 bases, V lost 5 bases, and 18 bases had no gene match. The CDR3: CASSPLVPGQGSEEQYF. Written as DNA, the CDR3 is TGTGCCAGCAGCCCACTAGTCCCGGGACAGGGATCGGAAGAGCAGTACTTC.

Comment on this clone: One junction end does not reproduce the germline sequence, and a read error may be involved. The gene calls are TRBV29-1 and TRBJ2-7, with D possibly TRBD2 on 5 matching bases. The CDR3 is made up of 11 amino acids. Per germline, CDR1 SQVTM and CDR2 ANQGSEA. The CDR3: CSVDTASVEVF. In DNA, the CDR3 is TGCAGCGTTGATACAGCCAGTGTGGAGGTCTTC.

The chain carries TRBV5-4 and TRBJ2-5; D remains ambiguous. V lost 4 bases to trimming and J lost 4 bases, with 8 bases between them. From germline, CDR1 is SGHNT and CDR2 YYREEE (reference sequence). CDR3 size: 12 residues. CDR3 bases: TGTGCCAGCAGCCAGGATTTAGAGACCCAGTACTTC. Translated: CASSQDLETQYF.

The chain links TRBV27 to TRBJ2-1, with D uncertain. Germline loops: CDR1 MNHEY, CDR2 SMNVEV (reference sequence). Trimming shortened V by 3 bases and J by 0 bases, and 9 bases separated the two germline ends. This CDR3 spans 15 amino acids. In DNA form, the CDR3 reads TGTGCCAGCAGTTTCCGGTCAAGCTCCTACAATGAGCAGTTCTTC. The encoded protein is CASSFRSSSYNEQFF.

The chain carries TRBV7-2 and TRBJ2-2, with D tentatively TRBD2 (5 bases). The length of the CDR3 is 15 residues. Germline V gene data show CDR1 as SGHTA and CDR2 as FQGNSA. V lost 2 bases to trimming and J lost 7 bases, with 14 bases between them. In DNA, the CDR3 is TGTGCCAGCAGCTTAAGTTTGGCTAGCCACGGGGAGCTGTTTTTT. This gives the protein CASSLSLASHGELFF.

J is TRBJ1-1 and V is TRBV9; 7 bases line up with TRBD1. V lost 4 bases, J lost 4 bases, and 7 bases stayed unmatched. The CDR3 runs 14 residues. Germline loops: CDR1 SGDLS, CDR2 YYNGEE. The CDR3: CASSSQGYVTEAFF. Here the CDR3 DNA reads TGTGCCAGCAGCTCACAGGGGTACGTCACTGAAGCTTTCTTT.

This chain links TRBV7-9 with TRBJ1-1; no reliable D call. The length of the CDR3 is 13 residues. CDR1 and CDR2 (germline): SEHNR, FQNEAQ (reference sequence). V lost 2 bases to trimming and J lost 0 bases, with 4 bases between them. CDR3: CASSLIMNTEAFF. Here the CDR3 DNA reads TGTGCCAGCAGCTTAATAATGAACACTGAAGCTTTCTTT.

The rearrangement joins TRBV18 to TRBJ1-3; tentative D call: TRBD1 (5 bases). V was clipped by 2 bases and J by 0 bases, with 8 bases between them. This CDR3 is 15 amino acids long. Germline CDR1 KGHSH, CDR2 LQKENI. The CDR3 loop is CASSPEQGSGNTIYF. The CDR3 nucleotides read TGTGCCAGCTCACCAGAGCAGGGCTCTGGAAACACCATATATTTT. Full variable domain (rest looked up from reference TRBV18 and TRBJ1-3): NAGVMQNPRHLVRRRGQEARLRCSPMKGHSHVYWYRQLPEEGLKFMVYLQKENIIDESGMPKERFSAEFPKEGPSILRIQQVVRGDSAAYFCASSPEQGSGNTIYFGEGSWLTVV.

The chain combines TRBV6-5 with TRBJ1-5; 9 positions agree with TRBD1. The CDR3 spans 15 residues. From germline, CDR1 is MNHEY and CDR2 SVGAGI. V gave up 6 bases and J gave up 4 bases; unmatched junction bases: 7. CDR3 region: CASRQGQGVNQPQHF. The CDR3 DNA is TGTGCCAGCAGGCAGGGACAGGGAGTAAATCAGCCCCAGCATTTT.

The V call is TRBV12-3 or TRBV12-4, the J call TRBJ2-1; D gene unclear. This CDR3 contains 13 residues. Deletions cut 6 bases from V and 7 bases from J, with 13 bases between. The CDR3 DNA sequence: TGTGCCAGCAGCCCTCATGACTTGAATGAGCAGTTCTTC. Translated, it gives CASSPHDLNEQFF.

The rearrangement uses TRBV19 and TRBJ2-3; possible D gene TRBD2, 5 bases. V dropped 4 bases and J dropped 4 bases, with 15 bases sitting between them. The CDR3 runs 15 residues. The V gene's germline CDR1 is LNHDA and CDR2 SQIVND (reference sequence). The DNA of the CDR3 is TGTGCCAGTAGTACCACCCCACTAGTTGCAGATACGCAGTATTTT. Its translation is CASSTTPLVADTQYF.

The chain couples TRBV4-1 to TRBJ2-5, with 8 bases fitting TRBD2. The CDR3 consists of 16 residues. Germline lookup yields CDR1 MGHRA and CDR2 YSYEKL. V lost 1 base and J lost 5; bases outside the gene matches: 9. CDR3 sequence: CASSQATGGPLETQYF. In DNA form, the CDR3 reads TGCGCCAGCAGCCAAGCTACGGGAGGGCCTTTGGAGACCCAGTACTTC.

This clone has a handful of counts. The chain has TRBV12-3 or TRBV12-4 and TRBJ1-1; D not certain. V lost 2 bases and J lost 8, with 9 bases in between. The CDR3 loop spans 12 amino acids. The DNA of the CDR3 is TGTGCCAGCAGTTTACAGACAACCGAAGCTTTCTTT. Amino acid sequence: CASSLQTTEAFF.

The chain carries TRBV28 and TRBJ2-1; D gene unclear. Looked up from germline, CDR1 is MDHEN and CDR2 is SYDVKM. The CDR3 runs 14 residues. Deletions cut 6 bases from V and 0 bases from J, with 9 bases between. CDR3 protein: CASRASSSYNEQFF. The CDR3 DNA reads TGTGCCAGCAGAGCGTCGAGCTCCTACAATGAGCAGTTCTTC.

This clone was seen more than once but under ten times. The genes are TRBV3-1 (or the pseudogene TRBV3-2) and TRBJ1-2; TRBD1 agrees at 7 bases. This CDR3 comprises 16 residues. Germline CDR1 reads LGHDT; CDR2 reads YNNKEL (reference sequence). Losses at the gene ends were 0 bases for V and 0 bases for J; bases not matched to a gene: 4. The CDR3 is CASSQDLGTANYGYTF. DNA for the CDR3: TGTGCCAGCAGCCAAGATCTCGGGACAGCTAACTATGGCTACACCTTC.

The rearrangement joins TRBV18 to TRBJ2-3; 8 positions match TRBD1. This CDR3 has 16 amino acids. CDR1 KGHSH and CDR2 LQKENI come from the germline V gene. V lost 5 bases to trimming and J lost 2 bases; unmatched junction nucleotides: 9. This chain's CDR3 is CASSTGQGLNTDTQYF. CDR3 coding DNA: TGTGCCAGCTCAACAGGACAGGGCCTAAACACAGATACGCAGTATTTT.

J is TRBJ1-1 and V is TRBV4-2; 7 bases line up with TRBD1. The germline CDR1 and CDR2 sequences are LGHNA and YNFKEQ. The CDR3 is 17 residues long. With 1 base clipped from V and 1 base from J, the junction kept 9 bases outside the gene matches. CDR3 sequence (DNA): TGTGCCAGCAGCCAAGTGACACAGGGGCAAGGGAACACTGAAGCTTTCTTT. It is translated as CASSQVTQGQGNTEAFF.

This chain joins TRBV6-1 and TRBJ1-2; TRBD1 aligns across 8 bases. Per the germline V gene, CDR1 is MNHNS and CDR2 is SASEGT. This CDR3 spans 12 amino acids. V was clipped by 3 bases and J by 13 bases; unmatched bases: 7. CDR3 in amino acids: CASSEVRQGPTF. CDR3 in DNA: TGTGCCAGCAGTGAGGTCAGACAGGGGCCCACCTTC.

CDR3: CASSLRGEANQPQHF. Here the CDR3 DNA reads TGTGCCAGCAGTTTAAGAGGGGAGGCGAATCAGCCCCAGCATTTT. The genes are TRBV28 and TRBJ1-5; tentative D call: TRBD1 (5 bases). The CDR3 consists of 15 residues. From germline, CDR1 is MDHEN and CDR2 SYDVKM. Trimming stripped 2 bases from V and 4 bases from J, with 12 bases between.

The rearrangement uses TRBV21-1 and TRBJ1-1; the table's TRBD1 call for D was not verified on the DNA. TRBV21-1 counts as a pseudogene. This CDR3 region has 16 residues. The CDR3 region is CASSKVTGGLNTEAFF. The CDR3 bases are TGTGCCAGCAGCAAAGTGACAGGGGGTTTGAACACTGAAGCTTTCTTT.

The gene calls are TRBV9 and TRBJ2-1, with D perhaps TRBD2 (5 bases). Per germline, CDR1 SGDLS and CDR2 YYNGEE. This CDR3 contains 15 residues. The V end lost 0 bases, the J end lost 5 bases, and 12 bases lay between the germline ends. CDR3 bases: TGTGCCAGCAGCGTAGATCCTAGCAGAAACAATGAGCAGTTCTTC. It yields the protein CASSVDPSRNNEQFF. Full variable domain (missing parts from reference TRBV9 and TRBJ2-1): DSGVTQTPKHLITATGQRVTLRCSPRSGDLSVYWYQQSLDQGLQFLIQYYNGEERAKGNILERFSAQQFPDLHSELNLSSLELGDSALYFCASSVDPSRNNEQFFGPGTRLTVL.

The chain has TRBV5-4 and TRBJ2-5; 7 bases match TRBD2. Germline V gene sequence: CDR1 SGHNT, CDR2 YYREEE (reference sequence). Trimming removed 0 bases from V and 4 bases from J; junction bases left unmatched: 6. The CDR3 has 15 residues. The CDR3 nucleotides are TGTGCCAGCAGCTTGGCTGGGGGGGGGAGAGAGACCCAGTACTTC. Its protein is CASSLAGGGRETQYF.

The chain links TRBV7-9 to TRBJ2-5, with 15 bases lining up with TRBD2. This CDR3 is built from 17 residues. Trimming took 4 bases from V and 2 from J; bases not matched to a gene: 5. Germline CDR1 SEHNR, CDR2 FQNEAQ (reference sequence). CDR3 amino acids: CASSSGLAGGRQETQYF. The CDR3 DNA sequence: TGTGCCAGCAGCTCCGGACTAGCGGGAGGGAGGCAAGAGACCCAGTACTTC.